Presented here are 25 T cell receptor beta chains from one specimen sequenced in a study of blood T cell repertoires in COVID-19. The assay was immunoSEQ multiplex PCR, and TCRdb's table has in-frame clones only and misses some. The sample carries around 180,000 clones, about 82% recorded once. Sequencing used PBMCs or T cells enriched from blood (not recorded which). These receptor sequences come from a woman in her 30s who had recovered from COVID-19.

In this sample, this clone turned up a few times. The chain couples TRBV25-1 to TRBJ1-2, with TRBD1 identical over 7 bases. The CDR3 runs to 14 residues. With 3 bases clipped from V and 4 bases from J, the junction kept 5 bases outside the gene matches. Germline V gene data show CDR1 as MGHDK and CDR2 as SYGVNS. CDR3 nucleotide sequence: TGTGCCAGCAGTGACGGGGGACAGTCCTATGGCTACACCTTC. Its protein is CASSDGGQSYGYTF.

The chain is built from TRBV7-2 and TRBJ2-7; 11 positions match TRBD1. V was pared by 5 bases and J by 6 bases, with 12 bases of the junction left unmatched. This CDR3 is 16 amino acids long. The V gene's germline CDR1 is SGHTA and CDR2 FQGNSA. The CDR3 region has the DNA TGTGCCAGCAGCCCGAGGACAGGGGGCCGAGTGAGCGAGCAGTACTTC. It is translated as CASSPRTGGRVSEQYF.

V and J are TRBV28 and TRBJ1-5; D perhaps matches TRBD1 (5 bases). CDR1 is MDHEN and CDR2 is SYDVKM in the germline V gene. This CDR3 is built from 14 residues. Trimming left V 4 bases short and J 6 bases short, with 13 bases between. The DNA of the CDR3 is TGTGCCAGCAGTTCCAGGGTAAATAGTCAGCCCCAGCATTTT. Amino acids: CASSSRVNSQPQHF.

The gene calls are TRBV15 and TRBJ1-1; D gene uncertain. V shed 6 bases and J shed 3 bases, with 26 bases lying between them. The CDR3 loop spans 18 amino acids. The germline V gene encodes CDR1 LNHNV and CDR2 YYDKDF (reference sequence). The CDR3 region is CATSPLLYRRSGYTEAFF. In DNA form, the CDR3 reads TGTGCCACCAGTCCGCTCCTCTACCGTCGTTCGGGGTACACTGAAGCTTTCTTT.

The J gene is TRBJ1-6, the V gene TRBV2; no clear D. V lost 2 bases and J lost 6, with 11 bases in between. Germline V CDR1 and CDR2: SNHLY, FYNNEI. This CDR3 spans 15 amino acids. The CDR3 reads CASSENVHANSPLHF. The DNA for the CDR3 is TGTGCCAGCAGTGAAAACGTACACGCTAATTCACCCCTCCACTTT.

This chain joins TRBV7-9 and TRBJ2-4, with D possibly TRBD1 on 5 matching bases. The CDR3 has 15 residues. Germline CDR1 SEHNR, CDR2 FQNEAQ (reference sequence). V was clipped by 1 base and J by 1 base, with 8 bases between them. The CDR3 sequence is CASSLEAGAKNIQYF. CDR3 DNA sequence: TGTGCCAGCAGCTTAGAGGCAGGGGCCAAAAACATTCAGTACTTC.

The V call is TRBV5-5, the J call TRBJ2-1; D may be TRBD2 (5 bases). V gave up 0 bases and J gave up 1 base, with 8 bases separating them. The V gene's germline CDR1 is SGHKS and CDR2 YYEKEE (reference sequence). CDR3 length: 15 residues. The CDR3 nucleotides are TGTGCCAGCAGCTTGGACGGGGATTCCTACAATGAGCAGTTCTTC. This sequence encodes CASSLDGDSYNEQFF. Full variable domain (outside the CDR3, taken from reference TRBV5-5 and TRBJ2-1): DAGVTQSPTHLIKTRGQQVTLRCSPISGHKSVSWYQQVLGQGPQFIFQYYEKEERGRGNFPDRFSARQFPNYSSELNVNALLLGDSALYLCASSLDGDSYNEQFFGPGTRLTVL.

Here the CDR3 reads CASSQVTLAENNEQFF. The CDR3, as DNA: TGCGCCAGCAGCCAAGTTACACTAGCGGAAAACAATGAGCAGTTCTTC. The chain combines TRBV4-1 with TRBJ2-1; TRBD2 matches 8 bases. This CDR3 has 16 residues. Germline V gene lookup returns CDR1 MGHRA and CDR2 YSYEKL. The V segment lost 1 base and the J segment 5 bases; nucleotides outside the gene matches: 7.

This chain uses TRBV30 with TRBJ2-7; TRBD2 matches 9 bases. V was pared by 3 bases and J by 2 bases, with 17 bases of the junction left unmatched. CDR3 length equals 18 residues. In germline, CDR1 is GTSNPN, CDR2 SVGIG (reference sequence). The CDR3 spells CAWSGPSTSGGIPYEQYF. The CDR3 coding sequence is TGTGCCTGGAGCGGACCCTCGACTAGCGGAGGGATCCCCTACGAGCAGTACTTC. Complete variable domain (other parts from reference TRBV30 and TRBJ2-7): SQTIHQWPATLVQPVGSPLSLECTVEGTSNPNLYWYRQAAGRGLQLLFYSVGIGQISSEVPQNLSASRPQDRQFILSSKKLLLSDSGFYLCAWSGPSTSGGIPYEQYFGPGTRLTVT.

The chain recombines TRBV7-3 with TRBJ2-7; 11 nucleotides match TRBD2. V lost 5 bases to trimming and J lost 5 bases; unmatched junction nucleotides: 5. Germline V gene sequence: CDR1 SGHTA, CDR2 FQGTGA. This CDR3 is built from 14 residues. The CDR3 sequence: CASSETSGSNEQYF. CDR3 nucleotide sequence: TGTGCCAGCAGCGAAACTAGCGGGAGTAACGAGCAGTACTTC.

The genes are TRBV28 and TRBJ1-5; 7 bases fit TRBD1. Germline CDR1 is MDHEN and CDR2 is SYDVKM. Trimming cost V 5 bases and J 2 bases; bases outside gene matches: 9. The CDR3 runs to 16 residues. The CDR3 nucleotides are TGTGCCAGCAGTCGAAGGGGGCTTTCCGGCAATCAGCCCCAGCATTTT. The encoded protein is CASSRRGLSGNQPQHF.

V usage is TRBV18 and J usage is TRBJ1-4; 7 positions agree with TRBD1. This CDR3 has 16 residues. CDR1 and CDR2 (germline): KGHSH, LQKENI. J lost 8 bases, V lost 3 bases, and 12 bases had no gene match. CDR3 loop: CASSPTYDRAGEKLFF. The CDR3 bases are TGTGCCAGCTCACCTACGTACGACAGGGCTGGAGAAAAACTGTTTTTT.

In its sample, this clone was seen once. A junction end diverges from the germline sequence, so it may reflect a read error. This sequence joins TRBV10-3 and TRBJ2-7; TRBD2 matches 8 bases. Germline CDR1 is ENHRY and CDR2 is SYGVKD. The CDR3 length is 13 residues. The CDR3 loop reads CAISSGGSYQQYF. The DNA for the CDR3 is TGTGCCATCAGTTCGGGGGGGAGCTACCAGCAGTACTTC.

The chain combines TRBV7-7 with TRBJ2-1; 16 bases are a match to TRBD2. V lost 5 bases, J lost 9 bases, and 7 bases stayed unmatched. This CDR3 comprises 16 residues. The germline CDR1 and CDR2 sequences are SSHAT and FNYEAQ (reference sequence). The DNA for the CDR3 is TGTGCCAGCAGCCCTATGGGACTAGCGGGAGGGAGTGAGCAGTTCTTC. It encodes CASSPMGLAGGSEQFF.

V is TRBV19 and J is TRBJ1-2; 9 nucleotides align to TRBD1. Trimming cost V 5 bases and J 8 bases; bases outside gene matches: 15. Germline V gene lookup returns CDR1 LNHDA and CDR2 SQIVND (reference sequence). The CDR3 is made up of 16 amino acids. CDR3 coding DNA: TGTGCCAGTAGTTGGGACAGGGTATACCGGGAGAGGGGCTACACCTTC. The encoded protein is CASSWDRVYRERGYTF.

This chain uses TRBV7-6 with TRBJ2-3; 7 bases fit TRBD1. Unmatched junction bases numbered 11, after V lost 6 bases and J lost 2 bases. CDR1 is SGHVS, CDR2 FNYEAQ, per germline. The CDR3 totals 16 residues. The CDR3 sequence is CASRRDSGSLTDTQYF. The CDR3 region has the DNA TGTGCCAGCAGGAGGGACAGTGGTTCTCTCACAGATACGCAGTATTTT.

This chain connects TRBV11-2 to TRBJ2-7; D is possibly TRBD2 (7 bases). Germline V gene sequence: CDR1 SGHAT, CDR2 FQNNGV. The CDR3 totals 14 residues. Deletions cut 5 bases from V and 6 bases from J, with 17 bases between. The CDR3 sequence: CASSHYLGGGEQYF. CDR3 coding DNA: TGTGCCAGCAGCCACTATCTAGGGGGGGGCGAGCAGTACTTC.

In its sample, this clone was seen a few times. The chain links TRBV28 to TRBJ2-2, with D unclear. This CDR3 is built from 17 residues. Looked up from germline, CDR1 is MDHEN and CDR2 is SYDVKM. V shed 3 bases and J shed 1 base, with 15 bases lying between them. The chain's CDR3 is CASSFHQELRNTGELFF. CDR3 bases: TGTGCCAGCAGTTTCCATCAAGAACTCCGGAACACCGGGGAGCTGTTTTTT.

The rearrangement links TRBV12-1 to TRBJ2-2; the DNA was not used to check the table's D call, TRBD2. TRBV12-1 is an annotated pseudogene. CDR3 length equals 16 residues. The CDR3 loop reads CASSFPGREGDGELFF. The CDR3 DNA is TGTGCCAGCAGCTTCCCCGGGCGGGAGGGGGACGGGGAGCTGTTTTTT.

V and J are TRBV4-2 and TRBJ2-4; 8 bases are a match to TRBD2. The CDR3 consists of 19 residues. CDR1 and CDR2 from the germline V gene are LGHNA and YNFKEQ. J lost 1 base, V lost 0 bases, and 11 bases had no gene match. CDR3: CASSQDRVERERAKNIQYF. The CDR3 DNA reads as TGTGCCAGCAGCCAAGATAGGGTCGAGCGGGAGCGGGCCAAAAACATTCAGTACTTC.

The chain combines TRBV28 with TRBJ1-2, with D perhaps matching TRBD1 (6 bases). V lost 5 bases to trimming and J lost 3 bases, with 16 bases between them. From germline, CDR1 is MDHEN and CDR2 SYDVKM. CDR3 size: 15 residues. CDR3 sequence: CASSPLLTGDYGYTF. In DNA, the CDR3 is TGTGCCAGCAGTCCCCTCCTGACAGGAGACTATGGCTACACCTTC.

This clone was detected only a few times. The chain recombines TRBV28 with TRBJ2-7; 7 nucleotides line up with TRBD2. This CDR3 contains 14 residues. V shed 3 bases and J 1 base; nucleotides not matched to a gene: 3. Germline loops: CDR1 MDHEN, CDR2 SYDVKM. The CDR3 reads CASSFLGLSYEQYF. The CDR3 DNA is TGTGCCAGCAGTTTCTTGGGACTATCCTACGAGCAGTACTTC.

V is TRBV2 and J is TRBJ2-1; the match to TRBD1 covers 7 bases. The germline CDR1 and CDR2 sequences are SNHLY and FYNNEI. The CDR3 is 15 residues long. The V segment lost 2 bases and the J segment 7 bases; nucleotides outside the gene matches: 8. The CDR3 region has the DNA TGTGCCAGCAGTGAATCTGGGACAGTATGGAATGAGCAGTTCTTC. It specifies CASSESGTVWNEQFF.

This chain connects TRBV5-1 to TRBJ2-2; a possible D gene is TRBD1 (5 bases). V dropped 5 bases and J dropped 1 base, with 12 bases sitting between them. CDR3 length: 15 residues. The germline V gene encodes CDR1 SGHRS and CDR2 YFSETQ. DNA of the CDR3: TGCGCCAGCAGGTCAGGGCATGAGAACACCGGGGAGCTGTTTTTT. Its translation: CASRSGHENTGELFF.

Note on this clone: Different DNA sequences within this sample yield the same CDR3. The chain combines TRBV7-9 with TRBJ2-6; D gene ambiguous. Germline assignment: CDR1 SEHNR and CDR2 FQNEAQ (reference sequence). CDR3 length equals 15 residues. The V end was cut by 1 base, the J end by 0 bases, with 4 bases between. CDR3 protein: CASSLVLSGANVLTF. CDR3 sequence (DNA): TGTGCCAGCAGCTTAGTCCTCTCTGGGGCCAACGTCCTGACTTTC.